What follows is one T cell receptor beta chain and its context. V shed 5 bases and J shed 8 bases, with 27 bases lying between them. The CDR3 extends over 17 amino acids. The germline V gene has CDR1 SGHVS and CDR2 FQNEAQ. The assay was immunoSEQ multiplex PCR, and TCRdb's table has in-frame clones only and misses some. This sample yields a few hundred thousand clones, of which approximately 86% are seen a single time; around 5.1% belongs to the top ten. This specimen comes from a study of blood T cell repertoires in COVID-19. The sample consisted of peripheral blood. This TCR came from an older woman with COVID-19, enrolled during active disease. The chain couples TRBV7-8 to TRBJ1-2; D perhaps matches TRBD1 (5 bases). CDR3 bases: TGTGCCAGCAGCAGCGGAGGGGATGGCGGGTTACGGGGCGGCTACACCTTC. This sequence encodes CASSSGGDGGLRGGYTF.